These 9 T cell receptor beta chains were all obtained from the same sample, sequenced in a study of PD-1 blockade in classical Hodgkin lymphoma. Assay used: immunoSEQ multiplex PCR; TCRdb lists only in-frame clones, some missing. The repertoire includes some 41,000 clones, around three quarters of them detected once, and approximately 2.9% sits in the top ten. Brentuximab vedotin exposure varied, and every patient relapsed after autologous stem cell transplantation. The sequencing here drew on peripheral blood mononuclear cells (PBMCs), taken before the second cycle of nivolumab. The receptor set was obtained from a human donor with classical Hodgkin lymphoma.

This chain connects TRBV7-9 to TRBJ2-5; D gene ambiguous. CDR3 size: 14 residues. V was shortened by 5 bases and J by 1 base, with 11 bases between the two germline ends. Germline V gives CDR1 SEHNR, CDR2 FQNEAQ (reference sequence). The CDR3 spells CASSPPRAQETQYF. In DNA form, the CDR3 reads TGTGCCAGCAGCCCCCCCCGGGCCCAAGAGACCCAGTACTTC.

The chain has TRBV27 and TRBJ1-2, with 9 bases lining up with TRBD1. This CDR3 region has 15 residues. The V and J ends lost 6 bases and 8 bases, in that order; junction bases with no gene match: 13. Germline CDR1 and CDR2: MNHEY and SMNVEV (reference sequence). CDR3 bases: TGTGCCAGCAGACCTGGGACAGGGCCTTCGAGGGGCTACACCTTC. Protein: CASRPGTGPSRGYTF.

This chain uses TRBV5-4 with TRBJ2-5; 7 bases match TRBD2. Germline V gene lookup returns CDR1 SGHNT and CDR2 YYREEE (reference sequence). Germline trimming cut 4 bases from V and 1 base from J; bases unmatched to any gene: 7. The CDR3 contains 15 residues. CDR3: CASSPSGAGQETQYF. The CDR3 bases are TGTGCCAGCAGCCCCAGCGGGGCCGGCCAAGAGACCCAGTACTTC.

This chain's CDR3 is CASSRGIGYNEQFF. DNA of the CDR3: TGTGCCAGCAGCCGGGGGATCGGGTACAATGAGCAGTTCTTC. J is TRBJ2-1 and V is TRBV13, with D perhaps TRBD2 (6 bases). The CDR3 has 14 amino acids. Germline assignment: CDR1 PRHDT and CDR2 FYEKMQ (reference sequence). With 5 bases removed from V and 4 bases from J, the gap between germline ends came to 12 bases.

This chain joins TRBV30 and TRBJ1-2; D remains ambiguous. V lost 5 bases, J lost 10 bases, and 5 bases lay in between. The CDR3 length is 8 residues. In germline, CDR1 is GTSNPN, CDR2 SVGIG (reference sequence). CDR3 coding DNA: TGTGCCTGGGGACCCTACACCTTC. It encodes CAWGPYTF.

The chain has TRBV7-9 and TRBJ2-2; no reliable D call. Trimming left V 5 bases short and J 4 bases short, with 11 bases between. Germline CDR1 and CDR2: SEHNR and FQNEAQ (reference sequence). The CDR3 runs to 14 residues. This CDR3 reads CASSQTQVTGELFF. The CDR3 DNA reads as TGTGCCAGCAGCCAGACCCAAGTCACCGGGGAGCTGTTTTTT. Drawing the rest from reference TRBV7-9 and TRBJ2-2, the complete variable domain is DTGVSQNPRHKITKRGQNVTFRCDPISEHNRLYWYRQTLGQGPEFLTYFQNEAQLEKSRLLSDRFSAERPKGSFSTLEIQRTEQGDSAMYLCASSQTQVTGELFFGEGSRLTVL.

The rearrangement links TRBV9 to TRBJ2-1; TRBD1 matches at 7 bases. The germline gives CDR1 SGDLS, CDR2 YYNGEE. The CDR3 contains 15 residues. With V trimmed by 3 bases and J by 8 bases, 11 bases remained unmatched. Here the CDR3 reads CASSAGTAMQYEQFF. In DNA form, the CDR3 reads TGTGCCAGCAGCGCCGGGACAGCCATGCAATATGAGCAGTTCTTC.

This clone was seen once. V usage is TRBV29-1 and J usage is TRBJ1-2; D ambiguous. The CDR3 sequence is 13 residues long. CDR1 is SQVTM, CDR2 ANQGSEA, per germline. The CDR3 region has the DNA TGCAGTTACCGACAAGAAGCTAACTATGGCTACACCTTC. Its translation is CSYRQEANYGYTF.

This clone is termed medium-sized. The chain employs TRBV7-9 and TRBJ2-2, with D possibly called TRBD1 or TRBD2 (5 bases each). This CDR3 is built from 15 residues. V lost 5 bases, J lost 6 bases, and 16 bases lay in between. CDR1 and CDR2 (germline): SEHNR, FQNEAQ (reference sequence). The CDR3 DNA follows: TGTGCCAGCAGCGACCGGGACGGCCTCGCCGGGGAGCTGTTTTTT. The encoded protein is CASSDRDGLAGELFF. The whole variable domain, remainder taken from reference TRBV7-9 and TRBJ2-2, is DTGVSQNPRHKITKRGQNVTFRCDPISEHNRLYWYRQTLGQGPEFLTYFQNEAQLEKSRLLSDRFSAERPKGSFSTLEIQRTEQGDSAMYLCASSDRDGLAGELFFGEGSRLTVL.